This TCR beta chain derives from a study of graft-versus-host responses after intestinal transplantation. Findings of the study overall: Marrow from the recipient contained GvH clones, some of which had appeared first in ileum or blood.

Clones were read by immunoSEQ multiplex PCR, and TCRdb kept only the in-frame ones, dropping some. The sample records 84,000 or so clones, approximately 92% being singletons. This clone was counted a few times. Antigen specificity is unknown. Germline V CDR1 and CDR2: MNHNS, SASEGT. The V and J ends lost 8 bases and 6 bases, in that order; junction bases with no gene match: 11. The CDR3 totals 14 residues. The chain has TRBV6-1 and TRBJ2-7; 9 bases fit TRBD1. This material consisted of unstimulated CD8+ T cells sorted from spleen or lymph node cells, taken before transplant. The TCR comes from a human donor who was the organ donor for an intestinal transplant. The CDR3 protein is CASDPGQGPGEQYF. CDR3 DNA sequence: TGTGCCAGCGATCCGGGACAGGGACCTGGCGAGCAGTACTTC.